The clone carrying this T cell receptor (beta chain) was seen only a few times. TCRdb passed the 5' RACE reads through MiXCR, listing each CDR3 protein once. The sample records 500,000 to 650,000 distinct CDR3 sequences, 17% being singletons. This record comes from a study of T cells after yellow fever vaccination. The V gene lost 3 bases and the J gene lost 2 bases, with 11 bases spanning the gap. The V gene's germline CDR1 is SGHRS and CDR2 YFSETQ. The CDR3 covers 14 residues. The rearrangement joins TRBV5-1 to TRBJ1-2; TRBD1 might be the D (5 bases). The receptor was isolated from a man younger than 35 who received the YFV17D yellow fever vaccine. Material: PBMCs, obtained around 5 days after the first yellow fever vaccination. CDR3: CASSSDTPNYGYTF. The CDR3 nucleotides read TGCGCCAGCAGCTCGGACACCCCAAACTATGGCTACACCTTC.